The rows below give T cell receptor beta chains drawn from one sample of a study of blood T cell repertoires in COVID-19. Sequenced by immunoSEQ multiplex PCR; TCRdb stores in-frame clones only, minus some. The data show 220,000 or so clones, around 85% seen once. Input material: PBMCs or T cells enriched from blood (not recorded which). All receptors come from a woman in her thirties or forties with acute COVID-19. The CDR3 runs from the conserved cysteine through the conserved F or W. D genes are given only for firm matches.

v_call: TRBV7-9
d_call: -
j_call: TRBJ1-5
cdr3_aa: CASSLDRILPQHF

v_call: TRBV4-1
d_call: -
j_call: TRBJ2-2
cdr3_aa: CASSQEDQGTGELFF

v_call: TRBV5-5
d_call: -
j_call: TRBJ2-7
cdr3_aa: CASSLDTPWQYF

v_call: TRBV5-1
d_call: -
j_call: TRBJ2-1
cdr3_aa: CASSPKTGEGNEQFF

v_call: TRBV5-6
d_call: TRBD1
j_call: TRBJ2-1
cdr3_aa: CASSLFTGVGHDNEQFF

v_call: TRBV30
d_call: TRBD2
j_call: TRBJ2-2
cdr3_aa: CAWRRDYGTGELFF

v_call: TRBV19
d_call: -
j_call: TRBJ1-2
cdr3_aa: CASSIRDRNYGYTF

v_call: TRBV5-8
d_call: -
j_call: TRBJ2-1
cdr3_aa: CASSLQGYNEQFF

v_call: TRBV7-2
d_call: -
j_call: TRBJ1-6
cdr3_aa: CASSLYMSPLHF

v_call: TRBV18
d_call: -
j_call: TRBJ2-2
cdr3_aa: CASSPLSPQNTGELFF

v_call: TRBV11-2
d_call: TRBD1
j_call: TRBJ1-5
cdr3_aa: CASSASGTGGQPQHF

v_call: TRBV19
d_call: TRBD1
j_call: TRBJ1-5
cdr3_aa: CASGHRGQGGNQPQHF

v_call: TRBV14
d_call: -
j_call: TRBJ2-2
cdr3_aa: CASRRGQLNTGELFF

v_call: TRBV5-1
d_call: TRBD2
j_call: TRBJ2-1
cdr3_aa: CASSLGGLAGVIQFF